The present T cell receptor (beta chain) was sequenced within a study of blood T cell repertoires in COVID-19 (dated by TCRdb to the early 2020s). About the study as a whole: Collaborator samples came from the United States, Italy and Spain and covered acute and convalescent phases of COVID-19. The material from the prospective study consisted of cDNA or gDNA derived from T cells, B-cell-depleted T cells, or PBMCs. The dataset comprised deeply sampled blood TCRbeta repertoires from subjects exposed to, actively infected with, or recovered from COVID-19. A freely available public database, intended as a resource for researchers studying the immune response to SARS-CoV-2, is where the repertoires were released. The samples were drawn from the first 160 participants of the ongoing ImmuneRACE study and from 950 to 1,500 subjects provided by 6 global collaborators. Nearly every sample came with metadata listing a de-identified subject ID, COVID-19 status, age in years and sex. Where available, HLA class I and class II types were obtained from metadata supplied by the sample provider rather than from assay-based typing. Overall study results and their limits: The amount of clinical and demographic metadata varied by source and participant and was provided uncurated.

Via the germline V gene, CDR1 is SGHTA and CDR2 FQGNSA. Including the terminal cysteine and phenylalanine, the CDR3 comprises 17 residues. CDR3 DNA is the only sequence kept; it has 51 bases, read in frame from the first base. Trimmed from V: 6 bases; trimmed from J: 5 bases; junction bases lacking a gene match: 10. Comments on this clone: What this receptor recognizes is not known. No qualities accompany the bases; no much larger clone lies one base away.

Collaborating institutions collected whole blood in K2EDTA tubes following their own protocols. For TCRbeta analysis, collaborators shipped samples as frozen whole blood, isolated PBMCs, or DNA extracted from either of those sample types. The immunoSEQ Assay, a bias-controlled multiplex PCR, was used to amplify TCRbeta CDR3 regions from genomic DNA. In the source study's methods: Nucleated cell counts per sample were estimated from amplification of reference gene primers within the assay. Sequence reads were collapsed and filtered to measure the absolute abundance of every unique TCRbeta CDR3 rearrangement. Productive Simpson clonality was computed per sample as the square root of Simpson's diversity index over productive rearrangements. TCRdb obtained this table from immuneACCESS and retained in-frame rearrangements with V and J assigned. These tables miss some clones; where compared with another copy, unresolved V genes account for less than half of the shortfall, and the remainder is unexplained. The DNA was the basis for D and trimming; V, J and clone size are from that table. The sample yields about 93,000 clones; about 90% were counted once. The biggest ten clones account for roughly 1.5% of the sample.

Recombination joined TRBV7-2 with TRBJ2-5, with TRBD2 matching 15 junction bases. The clonotype originates from a human donor with active COVID-19. The donor label of this sample is uncertain. Sequencing was done on a sample of peripheral blood. The CDR3 region reads CASSSGLAGGPRETQYF. The nucleotide sequence is given as TGTGCCAGCAGTTCAGGACTAGCGGGGGGGCCTAGGGAGACCCAGTACTTC.